The 20 T cell receptor beta chains below all came from one sample that was sequenced in a study of Graves' ophthalmopathy and Graves' hyperthyroidism. TCR beta CDR3 amplification used RNA transcripts. HTBI primers were employed in first-round RT-PCR, then a second-round multiplex PCR followed. TCRdb passed the multiplex PCR reads through MiXCR, listing each CDR3 protein once. The data hold about 740,000 distinct CDR3 sequences, with approximately 40% observed a single time. Sequencing input: peripheral blood. These receptors were collected from an adult man with Graves' ophthalmopathy.

The rearrangement joins TRBV19 to TRBJ2-2; 7 nucleotides match TRBD1. The CDR3 length is 14 residues. The V gene end was trimmed by 6 bases and the J gene end by 8 bases; junction bases not matched to a gene: 9. CDR1 is LNHDA, CDR2 SQIVND, per germline (reference sequence). The chain's CDR3 is CASSSTGFGGELFF. The CDR3 DNA is TGTGCCAGTAGCTCGACAGGGTTTGGTGGGGAGCTGTTTTTT.

CDR3 amino acids: CASSTAGTENSPLHF. CDR3 sequence (DNA): TGCGCCAGCAGCACGGCCGGGACAGAGAATTCACCCCTCCACTTT. The rearrangement joins TRBV5-1 to TRBJ1-6, with 7 bases that match TRBD1. V dropped 4 bases and J dropped 7; count of bases not matched to a gene: 8. The CDR3 totals 15 residues. The germline V gene has CDR1 SGHRS and CDR2 YFSETQ.

There are a few counts of this clonotype. The chain has TRBV10-2 and TRBJ1-1; 8 bases align to TRBD1. The CDR3 runs to 13 residues. With 6 bases clipped from V and 5 bases from J, the junction kept 5 bases outside the gene matches. Germline V gene lookup returns CDR1 WSHSY and CDR2 SAAADI. This CDR3 is CASRFDRGTEAFF. The CDR3 DNA reads TGCGCCAGCAGATTCGACAGGGGAACTGAAGCTTTCTTT.

Concerning this clonotype: The junction departs from germline at one end; a sequencing error may be responsible. The chain links TRBV25-1 to TRBJ2-2, with D tentatively TRBD2 (5 bases). From germline, CDR1 is MGHDK and CDR2 SYGVNS. The CDR3 contains 11 residues. CDR3 in DNA: TGTGCCAGCGTCCAGTCCGGGGAGCTGCTTTTT. Protein: CASVQSGELLF.

A few counts support this clonotype. V usage is TRBV7-9 and J usage is TRBJ1-3; unclear D gene. V was shortened by 2 bases and J by 0 bases, with 8 bases between the two germline ends. CDR3 size: 15 residues. Germline CDR1 reads SEHNR; CDR2 reads FQNEAQ (reference sequence). The CDR3 bases are TGTGCCAGCAGCTTAAGAGGACCCTCTGGAAACACCATATATTTT. Protein product: CASSLRGPSGNTIYF. Looking up the rest from reference TRBV7-9 and TRBJ1-3 gives the full variable domain: DTGVSQNPRHKITKRGQNVTFRCDPISEHNRLYWYRQTLGQGPEFLTYFQNEAQLEKSRLLSDRFSAERPKGSFSTLEIQRTEQGDSAMYLCASSLRGPSGNTIYFGEGSWLTVV.

CDR3 sequence: CASRKGGHSNQPQHF. For the CDR3, the DNA is TGTGCCAGCAGGAAGGGGGGCCATAGCAATCAGCCCCAGCATTTT. The V and J genes are TRBV24-1 and TRBJ1-5; D might be TRBD1 (6 bases). CDR3 size: 15 residues. Trimming pared 11 bases from V and 0 bases from J, leaving 16 bases between. Germline V gene sequence: CDR1 KGHDR, CDR2 SFDVKD.

The V call is TRBV25-1, the J call TRBJ2-7; D gene ambiguous. Germline V gene data show CDR1 as MGHDK and CDR2 as SYGVNS. The CDR3 runs to 13 residues. V lost 6 bases to trimming and J lost 2 bases, with 11 bases between them. The CDR3 region has the DNA TGTGCCAGCAGCCAAGTATCCCCCTACGAGCAGTACTTC. The encoded protein is CASSQVSPYEQYF.

This clonotype was found a few times. The chain employs TRBV7-9 and TRBJ1-1, with 11 bases fitting TRBD1. The CDR3 is 16 amino acids. V shed 5 bases and J 1 base; nucleotides not matched to a gene: 6. Germline V gene data show CDR1 as SEHNR and CDR2 as FQNEAQ (reference sequence). The DNA of the CDR3 is TGTGCCAGCAGCCTGGACAGGGGGCCAGAGAACACTGAAGCTTTCTTT. Amino acid sequence: CASSLDRGPENTEAFF.

This chain connects TRBV29-1 to TRBJ1-4; 7 positions agree with TRBD1. CDR1 and CDR2 from the germline V gene are SQVTM and ANQGSEA. The CDR3 is made up of 14 amino acids. V lost 5 bases and J lost 3; bases outside the gene matches: 6. The CDR3 DNA follows: TGCAGCGTTACGCGACAGGGCCCTAATGAAAAACTGTTTTTT. Protein product: CSVTRQGPNEKLFF.

Remarks on this clonotype: This may come from a read error, since a much larger clone is one base off. This chain connects TRBV10-3 to TRBJ2-6; 9 positions match TRBD1. The CDR3 covers 17 residues. After removal of 3 bases from V and 2 bases from J, the junction contained 5 bases not matched to a gene. Germline loops: CDR1 ENHRY, CDR2 SYGVKD. This CDR3 reads CAISEGTGRPGANVLTF. For the CDR3, the DNA is TGTGCCATCAGTGAAGGGACAGGGAGGCCTGGGGCCAACGTCCTGACTTTC.

This clonotype has more than one count but fewer than ten. Sequence at one end of the junction differs from germline and may be a read error. This chain connects TRBV10-2 to TRBJ1-2; D is perhaps TRBD1 (6 bases). The CDR3 contains 18 residues. The germline V gene encodes CDR1 WSHSY and CDR2 SAAADI. This CDR3 is CASSSTSGTTLRVYGYTF. The CDR3 DNA sequence: TGTGCCAGCAGTTCCACCTCCGGGACAACCTTGAGGGTCTATGGCTACACCTTC.

This rearrangement joins TRBV9 to TRBJ1-1; D not certain. V lost 0 bases, J lost 0 bases, and 12 bases lay in between. CDR3 length equals 16 residues. CDR1 is SGDLS, CDR2 YYNGEE, per germline. This chain's CDR3 is CASSVGGRAMNTEAFF. For the CDR3, the DNA is TGTGCCAGCAGCGTAGGGGGTCGGGCCATGAACACTGAAGCTTTCTTT.

This clonotype was observed at least ten times. The V gene is TRBV7-8, the J gene TRBJ1-5, with TRBD1 matching 7 bases. The V and J ends lost 5 bases and 0 bases, in that order; junction bases with no gene match: 13. Germline V lookup: CDR1 SGHVS, CDR2 FQNEAQ. CDR3 length: 18 amino acids. The CDR3 DNA sequence: TGTGCCAGCAGCCCCCGGGACAGCCAATCCTATAGCAATCAGCCCCAGCATTTT. The encoded protein is CASSPRDSQSYSNQPQHF.

This chain joins TRBV9 and TRBJ2-5; the D gene is possibly TRBD2 (7 bases). CDR3 size: 15 residues. V was trimmed by 4 bases and J by 1 base, leaving 14 bases between them. Germline CDR1 reads SGDLS; CDR2 reads YYNGEE. CDR3 residues: CASSFAGAGQETQYF. The CDR3 nucleotides read TGTGCCAGCAGCTTCGCGGGGGCTGGCCAAGAGACCCAGTACTTC.

This clonotype has a count of ten or more. This chain links TRBV7-7 with TRBJ2-2, with 9 bases lining up with TRBD2. J lost 7 bases, V lost 5 bases, and 11 bases had no gene match. Germline V gene sequence: CDR1 SSHAT, CDR2 FNYEAQ (reference sequence). The CDR3 sequence is 16 residues long. This CDR3 is CASSLSGLASGGELFF. The CDR3, as DNA: TGTGCCAGCAGCCTCAGTGGACTAGCGTCGGGCGGGGAGCTGTTTTTT.

This clonotype was counted a few times. V and J are TRBV20-1 and TRBJ1-5; D call uncertain. The V gene lost 3 bases and the J gene lost 5 bases, with 20 bases spanning the gap. The CDR3 consists of 16 residues. CDR1 DFQATT and CDR2 SNEGSKA come from the germline V gene (reference sequence). CDR3 bases: TGCAGTGCTAGTGTAGGGTCCCCAGCCACATATCAGCCCCAGCATTTT. It specifies CSASVGSPATYQPQHF.

This clonotype was observed at least ten times. The V gene is TRBV7-9, the J gene TRBJ2-7; D is uncertain. V lost 5 bases to trimming and J lost 2 bases, with 10 bases between them. The CDR3 consists of 13 residues. Germline V gene lookup returns CDR1 SEHNR and CDR2 FQNEAQ (reference sequence). CDR3: CASSPPMAYEQYF. The CDR3 bases are TGTGCCAGCAGCCCCCCGATGGCCTACGAGCAGTACTTC.

V gene TRBV11-1 combines with J gene TRBJ1-2; 8 bases map to TRBD1. Trimming took 0 bases from V and 6 from J; bases not matched to a gene: 6. Germline loops: CDR1 SGHAT, CDR2 FQDESV (reference sequence). The CDR3 covers 15 residues. The CDR3 here is CASSLAGGTGDGYTF. As DNA, the CDR3 is TGTGCCAGCAGCTTAGCGGGTGGGACAGGAGATGGCTACACCTTC.

Only a few counts were recorded for this clonotype. This sequence joins TRBV20-1 and TRBJ1-6, with D hard to call. Germline-derived CDR1 and CDR2 are DFQATT and SNEGSKA (reference sequence). CDR3 length: 15 amino acids. V was trimmed by 3 bases and J by 5 bases, leaving 14 bases between them. This chain's CDR3 is CSASRTGLDNSPLHF. The CDR3 DNA sequence: TGCAGTGCTAGCAGGACGGGATTAGATAATTCACCCCTCCACTTT.

This clonotype was seen many times. The rearrangement uses TRBV2 and TRBJ2-5; 9 bases line up with TRBD1. The germline gives CDR1 SNHLY, CDR2 FYNNEI. V shed 4 bases and J 2 bases; nucleotides not matched to a gene: 5. The CDR3 has 15 amino acids. The CDR3 reads CASSAGQGLQETQYF. The DNA of the CDR3 is TGTGCCAGCAGTGCCGGACAGGGGCTTCAAGAGACCCAGTACTTC.